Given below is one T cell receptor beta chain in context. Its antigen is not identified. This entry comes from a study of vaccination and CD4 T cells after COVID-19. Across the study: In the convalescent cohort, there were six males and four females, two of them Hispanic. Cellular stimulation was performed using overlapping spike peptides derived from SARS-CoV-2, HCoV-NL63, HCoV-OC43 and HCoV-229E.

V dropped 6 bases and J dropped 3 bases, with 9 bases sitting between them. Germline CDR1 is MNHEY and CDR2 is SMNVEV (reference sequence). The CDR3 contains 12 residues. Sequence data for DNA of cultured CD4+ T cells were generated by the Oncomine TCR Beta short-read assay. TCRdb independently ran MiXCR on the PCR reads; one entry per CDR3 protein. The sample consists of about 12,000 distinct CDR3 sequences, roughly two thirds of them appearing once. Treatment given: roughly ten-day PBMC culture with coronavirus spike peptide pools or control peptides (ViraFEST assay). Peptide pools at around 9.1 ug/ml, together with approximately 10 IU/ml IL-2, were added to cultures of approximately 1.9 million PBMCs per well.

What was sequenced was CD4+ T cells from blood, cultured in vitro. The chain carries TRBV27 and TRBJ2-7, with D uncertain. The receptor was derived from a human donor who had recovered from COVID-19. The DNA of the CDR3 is TGTGCCAGCAGGGCAACGTACTACGAGCAGTACTTC. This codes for CASRATYYEQYF.